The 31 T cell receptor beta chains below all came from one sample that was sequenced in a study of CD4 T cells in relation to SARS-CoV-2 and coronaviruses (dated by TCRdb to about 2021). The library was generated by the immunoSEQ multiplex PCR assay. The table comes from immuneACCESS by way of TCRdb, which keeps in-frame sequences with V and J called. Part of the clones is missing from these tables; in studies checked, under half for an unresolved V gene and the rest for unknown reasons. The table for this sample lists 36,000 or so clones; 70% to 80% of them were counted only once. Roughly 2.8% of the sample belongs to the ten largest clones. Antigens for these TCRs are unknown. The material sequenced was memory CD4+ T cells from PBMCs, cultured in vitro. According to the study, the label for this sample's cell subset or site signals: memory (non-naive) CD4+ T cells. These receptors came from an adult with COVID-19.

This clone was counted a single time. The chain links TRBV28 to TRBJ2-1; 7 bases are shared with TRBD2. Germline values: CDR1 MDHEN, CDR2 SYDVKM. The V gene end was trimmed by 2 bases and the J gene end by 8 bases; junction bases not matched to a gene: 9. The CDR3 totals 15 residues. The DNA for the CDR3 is TGTGCCAGCAGTTTACCGGGACTAAGCCTTTATGAGCAGTTCTTC. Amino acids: CASSLPGLSLYEQFF.

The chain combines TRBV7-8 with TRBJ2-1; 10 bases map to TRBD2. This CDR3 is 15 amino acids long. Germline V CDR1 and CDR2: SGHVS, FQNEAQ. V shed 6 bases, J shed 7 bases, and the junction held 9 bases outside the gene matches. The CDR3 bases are TGTGCCAGCAGGATGGGTAGCGGGAGGCCAAATGAGCAGTTCTTC. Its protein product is CASRMGSGRPNEQFF.

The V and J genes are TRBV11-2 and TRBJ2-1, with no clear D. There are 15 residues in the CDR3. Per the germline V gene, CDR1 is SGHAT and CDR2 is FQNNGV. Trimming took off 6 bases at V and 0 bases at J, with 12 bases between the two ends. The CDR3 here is CASRFTRISYNEQFF. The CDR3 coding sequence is TGTGCCAGCAGGTTCACGCGGATCTCCTACAATGAGCAGTTCTTC.

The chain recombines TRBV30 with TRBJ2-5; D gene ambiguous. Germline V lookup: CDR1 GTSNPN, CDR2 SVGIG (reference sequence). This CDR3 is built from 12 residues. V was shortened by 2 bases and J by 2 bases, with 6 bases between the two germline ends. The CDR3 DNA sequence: TGTGCCTGGAGTCAGCAACAAGAGACCCAGTACTTC. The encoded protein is CAWSQQQETQYF.

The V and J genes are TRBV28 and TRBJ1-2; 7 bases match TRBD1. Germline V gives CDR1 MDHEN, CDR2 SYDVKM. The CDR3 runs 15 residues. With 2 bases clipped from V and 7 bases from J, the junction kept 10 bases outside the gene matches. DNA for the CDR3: TGTGCCAGCAGTTTAGTGACAAGGACAGGTTCTGGCTACACCTTC. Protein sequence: CASSLVTRTGSGYTF.

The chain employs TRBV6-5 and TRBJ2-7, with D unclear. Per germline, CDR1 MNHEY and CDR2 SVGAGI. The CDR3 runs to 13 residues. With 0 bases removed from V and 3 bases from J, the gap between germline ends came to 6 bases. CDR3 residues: CASSYSIDYEQYF. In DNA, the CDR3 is TGTGCCAGCAGTTACTCGATTGACTACGAGCAGTACTTC.

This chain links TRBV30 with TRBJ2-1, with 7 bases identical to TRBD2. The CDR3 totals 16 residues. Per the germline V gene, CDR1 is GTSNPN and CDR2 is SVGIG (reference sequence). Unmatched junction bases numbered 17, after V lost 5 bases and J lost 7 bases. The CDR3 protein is CAWGGYGRESRNEQFF. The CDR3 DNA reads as TGTGCCTGGGGAGGGTACGGGCGGGAGTCTAGGAATGAGCAGTTCTTC.

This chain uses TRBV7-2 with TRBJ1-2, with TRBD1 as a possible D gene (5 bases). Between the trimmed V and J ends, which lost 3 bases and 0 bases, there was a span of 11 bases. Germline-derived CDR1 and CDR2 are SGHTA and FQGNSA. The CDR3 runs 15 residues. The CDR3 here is CASSFRDGTNYGYTF. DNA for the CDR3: TGTGCCAGCAGCTTTAGGGACGGCACTAACTATGGCTACACCTTC.

This chain's CDR3 is CASSFDLGRRVPTVQYF. The CDR3 DNA reads TGCGCCAGCAGCTTCGACTTGGGACGGAGAGTACCTACGGTGCAGTACTTC. The chain links TRBV5-1 to TRBJ2-7; D is possibly TRBD1 or TRBD2 (5 bases each). CDR3 length: 17 residues. The germline gives CDR1 SGHRS, CDR2 YFSETQ. The ends were cut back, 2 bases at V and 9 bases at J, with 27 bases in the middle.

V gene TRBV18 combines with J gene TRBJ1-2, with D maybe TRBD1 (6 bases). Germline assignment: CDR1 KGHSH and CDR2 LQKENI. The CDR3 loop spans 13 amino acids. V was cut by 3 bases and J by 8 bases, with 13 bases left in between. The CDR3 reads CASSPSGTNGYTF. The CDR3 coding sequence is TGTGCCAGCTCACCGTCCGGGACAAACGGCTACACCTTC.

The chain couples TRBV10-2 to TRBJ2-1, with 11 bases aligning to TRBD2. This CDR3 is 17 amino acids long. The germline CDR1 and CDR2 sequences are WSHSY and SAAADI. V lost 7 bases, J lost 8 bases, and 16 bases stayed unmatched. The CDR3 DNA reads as TGCGCCAGCATCCCCATACTGACTAGCGGGGCTGGGGATGAGCAGTTCTTC. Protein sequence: CASIPILTSGAGDEQFF.

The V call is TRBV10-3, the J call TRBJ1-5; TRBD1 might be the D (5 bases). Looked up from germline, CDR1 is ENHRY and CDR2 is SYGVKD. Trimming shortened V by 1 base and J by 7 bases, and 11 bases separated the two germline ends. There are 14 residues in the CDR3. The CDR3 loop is CAISEWGFGQPQHF. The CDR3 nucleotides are TGTGCCATCAGTGAGTGGGGGTTTGGGCAGCCCCAGCATTTT.

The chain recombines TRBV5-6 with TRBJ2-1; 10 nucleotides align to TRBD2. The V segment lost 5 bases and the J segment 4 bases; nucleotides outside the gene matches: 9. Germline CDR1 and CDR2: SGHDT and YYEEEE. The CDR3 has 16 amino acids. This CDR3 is CASRTGLASLYNEQFF. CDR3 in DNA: TGTGCCAGCAGAACGGGACTAGCGAGCTTGTACAATGAGCAGTTCTTC.

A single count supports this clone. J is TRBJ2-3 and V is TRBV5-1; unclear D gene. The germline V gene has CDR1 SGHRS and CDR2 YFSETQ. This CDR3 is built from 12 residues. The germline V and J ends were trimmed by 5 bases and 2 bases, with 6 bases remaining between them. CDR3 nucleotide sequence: TGCGCCAGCAGTCTGACCACAGATACGCAGTATTTT. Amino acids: CASSLTTDTQYF.

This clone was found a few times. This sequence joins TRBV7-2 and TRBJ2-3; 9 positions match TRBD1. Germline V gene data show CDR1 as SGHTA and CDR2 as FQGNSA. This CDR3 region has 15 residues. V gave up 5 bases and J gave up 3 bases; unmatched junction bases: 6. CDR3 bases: TGTGCCAGCAGCCAGGGACAGGGATTGACAGATACGCAGTATTTT. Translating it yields CASSQGQGLTDTQYF.

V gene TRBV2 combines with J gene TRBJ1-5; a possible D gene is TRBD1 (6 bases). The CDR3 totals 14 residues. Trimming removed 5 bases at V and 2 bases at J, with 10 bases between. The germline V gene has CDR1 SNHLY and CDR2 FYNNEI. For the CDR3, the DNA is TGTGCCAGCAGTCAACAGGGAGGCAATCAGCCCCAGCATTTT. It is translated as CASSQQGGNQPQHF.

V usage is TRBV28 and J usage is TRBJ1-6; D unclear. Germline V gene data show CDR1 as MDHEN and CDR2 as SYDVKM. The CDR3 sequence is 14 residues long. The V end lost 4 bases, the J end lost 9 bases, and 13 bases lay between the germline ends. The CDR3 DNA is TGTGCCAGCAGTTCATGGCCCGGCGGTTCACCCCTCCACTTT. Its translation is CASSSWPGGSPLHF.

CDR3 in DNA: TGTGCCAGCAGCTTACAACAGGGGGGATTAGGAGAGACCCAGTACTTC. This encodes CASSLQQGGLGETQYF. The J gene is TRBJ2-5, the V gene TRBV11-2; 8 bases match TRBD1. Germline CDR1 and CDR2: SGHAT and FQNNGV. Trimming cost V 2 bases and J 4 bases; bases outside gene matches: 9. CDR3 length: 16 residues. Supplemented by reference TRBV11-2 and TRBJ2-5, the full variable domain reads EAGVAQSPRYKIIEKRQSVAFWCNPISGHATLYWYQQILGQGPKLLIQFQNNGVVDDSQLPKDRFSAERLKGVDSTLKIQPAKLEDSAVYLCASSLQQGGLGETQYFGPGTRLLVL.

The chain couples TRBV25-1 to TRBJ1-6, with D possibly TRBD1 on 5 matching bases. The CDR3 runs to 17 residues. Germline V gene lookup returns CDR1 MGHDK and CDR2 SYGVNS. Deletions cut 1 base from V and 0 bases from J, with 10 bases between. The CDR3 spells CASSESGLSSYNSPLHF. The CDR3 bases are TGTGCCAGCAGTGAATCGGGGCTGAGCTCCTATAATTCACCCCTCCACTTT.

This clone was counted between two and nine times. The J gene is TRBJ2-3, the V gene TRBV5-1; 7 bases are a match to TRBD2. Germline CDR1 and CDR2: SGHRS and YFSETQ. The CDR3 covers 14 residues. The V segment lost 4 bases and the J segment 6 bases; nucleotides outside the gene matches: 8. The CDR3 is CASSPGLPGDTQYF. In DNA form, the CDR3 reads TGCGCCAGCAGCCCGGGACTACCGGGGGATACGCAGTATTTT.

The CDR3 loop reads CASSFGGNYGYTF. The CDR3 bases are TGTGCCAGCAGTTTCGGGGGGAACTATGGCTACACCTTC. This rearrangement joins TRBV28 to TRBJ1-2, with D tentatively TRBD1 (5 bases). This CDR3 is 13 amino acids long. CDR1 and CDR2 (germline): MDHEN, SYDVKM. The V and J ends lost 3 bases and 2 bases respectively, with 7 bases between them.

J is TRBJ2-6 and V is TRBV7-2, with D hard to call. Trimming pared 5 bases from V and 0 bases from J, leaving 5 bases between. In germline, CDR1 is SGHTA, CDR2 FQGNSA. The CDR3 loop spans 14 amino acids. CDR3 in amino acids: CASSHNSGANVLTF. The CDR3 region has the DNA TGTGCCAGCAGCCACAACTCTGGGGCCAACGTCCTGACTTTC.

The CDR3 nucleotides read TGTGCCAGCAGTTACCCGGGACTTGGAAACACCATATATTTT. Residues: CASSYPGLGNTIYF. The chain links TRBV6-2 or TRBV6-3 to TRBJ1-3; tentatively, D is TRBD1 (5 bases). The CDR3 runs 14 residues. From germline, CDR1 is MNHEY and CDR2 SVGEGT. V was cut by 2 bases and J by 3 bases, with 8 bases left in between.

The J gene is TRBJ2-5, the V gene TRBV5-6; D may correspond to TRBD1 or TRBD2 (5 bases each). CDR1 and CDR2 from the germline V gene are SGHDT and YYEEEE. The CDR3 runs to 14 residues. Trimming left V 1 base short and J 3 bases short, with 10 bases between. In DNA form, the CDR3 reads TGTGCCAGCAGCTTGCCCTTGGGGGAAGAGACCCAGTACTTC. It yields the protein CASSLPLGEETQYF.

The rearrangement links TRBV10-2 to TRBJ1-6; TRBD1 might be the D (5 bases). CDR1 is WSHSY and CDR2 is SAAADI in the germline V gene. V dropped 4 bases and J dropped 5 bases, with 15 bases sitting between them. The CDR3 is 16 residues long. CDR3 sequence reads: CASSVRGYNDNSPLHF. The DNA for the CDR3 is TGCGCCAGCAGTGTAAGGGGTTACAATGATAATTCACCCCTCCACTTT.

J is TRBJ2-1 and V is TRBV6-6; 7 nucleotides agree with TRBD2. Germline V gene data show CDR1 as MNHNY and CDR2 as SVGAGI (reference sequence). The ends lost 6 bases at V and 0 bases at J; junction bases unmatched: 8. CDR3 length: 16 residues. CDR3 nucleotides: TGTGCCAGCAGGCCTCGGGGCGGGGGCTCCTACAATGAGCAGTTCTTC. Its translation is CASRPRGGGSYNEQFF.

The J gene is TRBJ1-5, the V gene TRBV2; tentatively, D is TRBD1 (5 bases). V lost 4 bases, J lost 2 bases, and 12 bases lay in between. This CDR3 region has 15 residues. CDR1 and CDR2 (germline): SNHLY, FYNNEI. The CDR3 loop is CASSVVPGGNQPQHF. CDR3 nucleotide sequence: TGTGCCAGCAGTGTGGTCCCGGGGGGCAATCAGCCCCAGCATTTT.

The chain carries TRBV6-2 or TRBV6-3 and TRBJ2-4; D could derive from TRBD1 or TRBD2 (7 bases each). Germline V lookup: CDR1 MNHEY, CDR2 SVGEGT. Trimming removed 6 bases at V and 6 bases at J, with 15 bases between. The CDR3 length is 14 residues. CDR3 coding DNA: TGTGCCAGCAGCAGACAGGGAGGGCGAAACATTCAGTACTTC. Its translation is CASSRQGGRNIQYF.

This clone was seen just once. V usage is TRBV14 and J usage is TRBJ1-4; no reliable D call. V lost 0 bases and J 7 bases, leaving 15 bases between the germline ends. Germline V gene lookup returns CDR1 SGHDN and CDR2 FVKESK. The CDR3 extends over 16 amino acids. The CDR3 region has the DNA TGTGCCAGCAGCCAAGATTCCAGTCGATTACTTGAAAAACTGTTTTTT. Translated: CASSQDSSRLLEKLFF. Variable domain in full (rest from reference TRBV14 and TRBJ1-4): EAGVTQFPSHSVIEKGQTVTLRCDPISGHDNLYWYRRVMGKEIKFLLHFVKESKQDESGMPNNRFLAERTGGTYSTLKVQPAELEDSGVYFCASSQDSSRLLEKLFFGSGTQLSVL.

The CDR3 region is CSVEHPSRSSYNEQFF. The CDR3, as DNA: TGCAGCGTTGAACACCCTTCGCGGAGCTCCTACAATGAGCAGTTCTTC. The V and J genes are TRBV29-1 and TRBJ2-1, with D uncertain. Per germline, CDR1 SQVTM and CDR2 ANQGSEA. The V end lost 2 bases, the J end lost 0 bases, and 14 bases lay between the germline ends. The CDR3 loop spans 16 amino acids.

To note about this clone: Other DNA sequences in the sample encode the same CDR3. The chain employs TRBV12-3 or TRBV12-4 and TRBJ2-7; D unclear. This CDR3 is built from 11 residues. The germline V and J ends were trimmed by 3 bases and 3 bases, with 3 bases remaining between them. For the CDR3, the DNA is TGTGCCAGCAGTTTGGGCTACGAGCAGTACTTC. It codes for CASSLGYEQYF.